A selection of T cell receptor beta chains follows, all from one sample in a study of cytomegalovirus exposure and HLA in healthy donors. Sequencing was performed with immunoSEQ multiplex PCR; in TCRdb, only in-frame clones are kept and a portion is missing. Its clone listing holds about 170,000 clones. Sequencing input: PBMCs. The receptors originated from a woman aged 18-29 years in good health and CMV-seropositive. The CDR3 runs from the conserved cysteine through the conserved F or W. Each record gives: D gene, J gene, V gene, CDR3 protein, CDR3 DNA. D genes are given only for firm matches.

d_gene: TRBD1; j_gene: TRBJ1-2; v_gene: TRBV9; CDR3aa: CASTDRGSGYTF; CDR3nt: TGTGCGTCGACGGACAGGGGGAGCGGCTACACCTTC
d_gene: .; j_gene: TRBJ2-2; v_gene: TRBV7-2; CDR3aa: CASSLTQSSGELFF; CDR3nt: TGTGCCAGCAGCTTAACACAGAGCTCCGGGGAGCTGTTTTTT
d_gene: .; j_gene: TRBJ2-3; v_gene: TRBV11-2; CDR3aa: CASSLGSILDTQYF; CDR3nt: TGTGCCAGCAGCTTAGGTAGTATCCTAGATACGCAGTATTTT
d_gene: .; j_gene: TRBJ2-7; v_gene: TRBV7-9; CDR3aa: CASSFRVGDSYEQYF; CDR3nt: TGTGCCAGCAGCTTTCGGGTAGGGGACTCCTACGAGCAGTACTTC
d_gene: .; j_gene: TRBJ1-2; v_gene: TRBV7-9; CDR3aa: CASSLEGGRYGYTF; CDR3nt: TGTGCCAGCAGCTTAGAAGGCGGCCGATATGGCTACACCTTC
d_gene: TRBD2; j_gene: TRBJ2-5; v_gene: TRBV7-2; CDR3aa: CASSFSGGLSETQYF; CDR3nt: TGTGCCAGCAGCTTCAGCGGGGGGTTAAGTGAGACCCAGTACTTC
d_gene: .; j_gene: TRBJ1-1; v_gene: TRBV5-8; CDR3aa: CASSMGGRGGSTEAFF; CDR3nt: TGTGCCAGCAGCATGGGGGGCCGCGGAGGGAGCACTGAAGCTTTCTTT
d_gene: TRBD2; j_gene: TRBJ2-1; v_gene: TRBV7-2; CDR3aa: CASSSRTSGIDNEQFF; CDR3nt: TGTGCCAGCAGCTCCCGGACTAGCGGAATTGACAATGAGCAGTTCTTC
d_gene: .; j_gene: TRBJ2-7; v_gene: TRBV6-6; CDR3aa: CASSYTGGSSYEQYF; CDR3nt: TGTGCCAGCAGTTATACCGGGGGAAGCTCCTACGAGCAGTACTTC
d_gene: .; j_gene: TRBJ1-1; v_gene: TRBV7-9; CDR3aa: CASSLGFATNTEAFF; CDR3nt: TGTGCCAGCAGCTTAGGATTCGCAACAAACACTGAAGCTTTCTTT
d_gene: .; j_gene: TRBJ2-3; v_gene: TRBV5-1; CDR3aa: CASRRGGSTDTQYF; CDR3nt: TGCGCCAGCAGGAGGGGGGGGTCCACAGATACGCAGTATTTT
d_gene: TRBD1; j_gene: TRBJ1-4; v_gene: TRBV2; CDR3aa: CASRTGVNEKLFF; CDR3nt: TGTGCCAGCAGGACAGGGGTAAATGAAAAACTGTTTTTT
d_gene: .; j_gene: TRBJ2-5; v_gene: TRBV11-1; CDR3aa: CASSFQGQETQYF; CDR3nt: TGTGCCAGCAGCTTTCAGGGACAAGAGACCCAGTACTTC
d_gene: TRBD1; j_gene: TRBJ2-3; v_gene: TRBV6-6; CDR3aa: CASSPRQGNTDTQYF; CDR3nt: TGTGCCAGCAGTCCCCGACAGGGTAACACAGATACGCAGTATTTT
d_gene: TRBD1; j_gene: TRBJ2-7; v_gene: TRBV7-7; CDR3aa: CASSLIRTGGDEQYF; CDR3nt: TGTGCTAGCAGCTTAATCCGGACAGGGGGAGACGAGCAGTACTTC
d_gene: TRBD2; j_gene: TRBJ2-3; v_gene: TRBV29-1; CDR3aa: CSVVRGGPDTQYF; CDR3nt: TGCAGCGTCGTTCGGGGGGGCCCAGATACGCAGTATTTT
d_gene: TRBD1; j_gene: TRBJ2-7; v_gene: TRBV29-1; CDR3aa: CSVGQGIPSEQYF; CDR3nt: TGCAGCGTCGGACAGGGCATCCCTAGCGAGCAGTACTTC
d_gene: .; j_gene: TRBJ2-7; v_gene: TRBV6-5; CDR3aa: CASTPQQGRYEQYF; CDR3nt: TGTGCCAGCACCCCCCAACAGGGAAGGTACGAGCAGTACTTC
d_gene: TRBD1; j_gene: TRBJ1-1; v_gene: TRBV18; CDR3aa: CASSHDRVVAFF; CDR3nt: TGTGCCAGCTCCCATGACAGGGTAGTAGCTTTCTTT
d_gene: .; j_gene: TRBJ1-3; v_gene: TRBV5-1; CDR3aa: CASAVGVGSGNTIYF; CDR3nt: TGCGCCAGCGCCGTTGGAGTCGGCTCAGGAAACACCATATATTTT
d_gene: TRBD2; j_gene: TRBJ2-1; v_gene: TRBV5-4; CDR3aa: CASSLKTSGSPNEQFF; CDR3nt: TGTGCCAGCAGCTTGAAGACTAGCGGGAGTCCCAATGAGCAGTTCTTC
d_gene: TRBD1; j_gene: TRBJ1-2; v_gene: TRBV6-6; CDR3aa: CASSNYRGGRGYTF; CDR3nt: TGTGCCAGCAGTAACTACAGGGGAGGTCGTGGCTACACCTTC
d_gene: .; j_gene: TRBJ2-7; v_gene: TRBV25-1; CDR3aa: CASSGLGQGRDEQYF; CDR3nt: TGTGCCAGCAGTGGGTTGGGGCAGGGTCGTGACGAGCAGTACTTC
d_gene: .; j_gene: TRBJ2-7; v_gene: TRBV5-1; CDR3aa: CASSLGDTTNPYEQYF; CDR3nt: TGCGCCAGCAGCTTAGGTGACACAACAAATCCCTACGAGCAGTACTTC
d_gene: TRBD2; j_gene: TRBJ2-3; v_gene: TRBV9; CDR3aa: CASSPGLAGAFKDTQYF; CDR3nt: TGTGCCAGCAGCCCGGGACTAGCGGGGGCGTTTAAAGATACGCAGTATTTT
d_gene: TRBD1; j_gene: TRBJ1-2; v_gene: TRBV6-5; CDR3aa: CASRSGQGGSYGYTF; CDR3nt: TGTGCCAGCAGATCCGGACAGGGTGGAAGCTATGGCTACACCTTC
d_gene: TRBD1; j_gene: TRBJ1-2; v_gene: TRBV2; CDR3aa: CASSERGQGSRYGYTF; CDR3nt: TGTGCCAGCAGTGAAAGGGGGCAGGGATCTCGTTATGGCTACACCTTC
d_gene: TRBD1; j_gene: TRBJ1-1; v_gene: TRBV4-3; CDR3aa: CASSHIPGGADTEAFF; CDR3nt: TGCGCCAGCAGCCACATTCCAGGGGGCGCAGACACTGAAGCTTTCTTT
d_gene: .; j_gene: TRBJ2-1; v_gene: TRBV10-3; CDR3aa: CAISRSSLDNEQFF; CDR3nt: TGTGCCATCAGTCGGTCGTCTCTGGACAATGAGCAGTTCTTC
d_gene: .; j_gene: TRBJ2-1; v_gene: TRBV13; CDR3aa: CASSTWLGARDEQFF; CDR3nt: TGTGCCAGCAGCACCTGGCTGGGAGCGCGGGATGAGCAGTTCTTC
d_gene: TRBD1; j_gene: TRBJ1-2; v_gene: TRBV4-1; CDR3aa: CASSHGTDLFSNYGYTF; CDR3nt: TGCGCCAGCAGCCACGGGACAGACCTGTTTAGTAACTATGGCTACACCTTC
d_gene: TRBD1; j_gene: TRBJ2-7; v_gene: TRBV6-6; CDR3aa: CASTRQGPTYEQYF; CDR3nt: TGTGCCAGCACTAGACAGGGGCCCACCTACGAGCAGTACTTC